These 18 T cell receptor delta chains originate from one sample sequenced in a study of γδ T cells in repeated Plasmodium falciparum infection. TCRdb ran CATT on the multiplex PCR reads. The table lists approximately 53,000 delta-chain clones, approximately 1.5% of them singletons. Flow sorting of PBMC yielded separate Vgamma9/Vdelta2+ and Vdelta2-negative gammadelta T cell populations for bulk repertoire analysis. The material sequenced was gamma-delta T cells from blood. Receptor source: a pool of human donors (malaria-infected and uninfected, not separated).

This clone has just a few counts. A far larger clone is only one base removed, so a read error is likely. This CDR3 is also generated by other DNA sequences in the sample. V is TRDV1 and J is TRDJ1, with D possibly being TRDD2 (7 bases). Here the J gene was assigned by germline matching of the DNA, as TCRdb has none. Per germline, CDR1 TSWWSYY and CDR2 QGS. CDR3 length equals 21 residues. The germline V and J ends were trimmed by 4 bases and 2 bases, with 32 bases remaining between them. DNA of the CDR3: TGTGCTCTTGGGGCCCATTCCTACGTTGGTGGGGGGTACTCAGAAACCGATAAACTCATCTTT. Protein product: CALGAHSYVGGGYSETDKLIF.

Regarding this clone: Translating this DNA gives a protein that differs at residue 10 from the TCRdb one, which belongs to a much larger clone; a read error is likely, and the protein shown is this translation. The chain links TRDV1 to TRDJ1, with TRDD3 matching over 7 bases. TCRdb carries no J gene annotation; the J gene was assigned here by matching the DNA with germline. CDR3 length: 21 amino acids. In germline, CDR1 is TSWWSYY, CDR2 QGS. Losses at the gene ends were 3 bases for V and 4 bases for J; bases not matched to a gene: 26. The CDR3 is CALGDTRGYRGITRDDDKLIF. CDR3 in DNA: TGTGCTCTTGGGGATACTAGGGGGTACCGGGGGATCACGCGGGATGACGATAAACTCATCTTT.

This clone was recorded at least ten times. TCRdb's listed protein matches a much larger clone and diverges from this DNA's translation at residue 15, likely through a read error; the protein shown comes from the DNA. The chain couples TRDV1 to TRDJ1; 9 nucleotides match TRDD2. TCRdb offers no J gene call, so here the DNA was matched to germline to obtain one. This CDR3 is 18 amino acids long. Looked up from germline, CDR1 is TSWWSYY and CDR2 is QGS. The CDR3 DNA reads TGTGCTCTTGGGGAACTTGACCCCTTCCTACGGCACACCGATAGACTCATCTTT. Translated, it gives CALGELDPFLRHTDRLIF.

This clone was found many times. A far larger clone differs by one base, so this is likely a read error. This sample also contains other DNA sequences that code for the same CDR3. The rearrangement links TRDV1 to TRDJ1; the D call may be TRDD2 or TRDD3 (8 bases each). The CDR3 extends over 20 amino acids. Germline V gene data show CDR1 as TSWWSYY and CDR2 as QGS. The CDR3 protein is CALGEILPKHWGLYTDKLIF. CDR3 DNA: TGTGCTCTTGGGGAAATCCTTCCTAAGCACTGGGGGCTCTACACCGATAAACTCATCTTC.

Comment on this clone: TCRdb shows a much larger clone's protein in place of this DNA's translation, and the two differ at residue 11, likely through a read error; the protein shown is translated from the DNA. The J gene is TRDJ1, the V gene TRDV1; D is possibly TRDD2 (5 bases). The J gene comes from matching the DNA to germline here; TCRdb lacks it. This CDR3 is 17 amino acids long. The V gene's germline CDR1 is TSWWSYY and CDR2 QGS. Trimming removed 2 bases at V and 0 bases at J, with 16 bases between. CDR3 amino acids: CALGEGFLQTHTDKLIF. The CDR3 DNA reads TGTGCTCTTGGGGAAGGTTTCCTCCAGACCCACACCGATAAACTCATCTTT.

This clone was counted a few times. A read error likely explains why the TCRdb protein, taken from a much larger clone, differs from this DNA's translation at residue 3; the protein shown is translated from the DNA. J is TRDJ1 and V is TRDV1; maybe TRDD3 (5 bases). The J gene, left out of TCRdb, was set here by checking the DNA against germline. The CDR3 length is 20 residues. Germline values: CDR1 TSWWSYY, CDR2 QGS. CDR3 sequence (DNA): TGTGCTCATGGGGAGCTGGTTTTTTTGTTACAAGGGGTCTACACCGATAAACTCATCTTT. Encoded protein: CAHGELVFLLQGVYTDKLIF.

This clone appeared many times. A much larger clone lies one base from this, so it may be a read error. The chain links TRDV1 to TRDJ1; D perhaps matches TRDD3 (5 bases). CDR1 and CDR2 (germline): TSWWSYY, QGS. V lost 4 bases to trimming and J lost 0 bases, with 24 bases between them. The CDR3 sequence is 19 residues long. Here the CDR3 DNA reads TGTGCTCTTGGGGGGGGCGTCCTCAGGATATGCTCGTACACCGATAAACTCATCTTT. It is translated as CALGGGVLRICSYTDKLIF.

This clone was counted between two and nine times. The protein recorded in TCRdb matches a much larger clone and deviates from this DNA's translation at residue 17, suggesting a read error; the protein here is obtained by translating the DNA. The chain links TRDV1 to TRDJ1; 9 nucleotides align to TRDD2. The CDR3 is 23 residues long. Losses at the gene ends were 5 bases for V and 1 base for J; bases not matched to a gene: 29. Germline V lookup: CDR1 TSWWSYY, CDR2 QGS. The CDR3 spells CALGSWGLPTFRWGPGGTDKLIF. The CDR3 DNA reads TGTGCTCTTGGGTCATGGGGCCTTCCTACTTTCCGCTGGGGGCCGGGGGGCACCGATAAACTCATCTTT.

This clone appeared many times. The TCRdb protein, from a much larger clone, departs from this DNA's translation at residue 16, likely by read error; the protein shown derives from the DNA. The chain joins TRDV2 to TRDJ1; 10 nucleotides align to TRDD3. From germline, CDR1 is GEAIGNYY and CDR2 EKD. The CDR3 length is 18 residues. CDR3 coding DNA: TGTGCCTGTGACCATTCTTCACTGGGGGATCCGTACACCGATAAACCCATCTTT. Its translation: CACDHSSLGDPYTDKPIF.

As regards this clone: A read error is likely here: a far larger clone is one base away. Other nucleotide sequences in the sample specify the same CDR3. The J gene is uncalled and the V gene is TRDV1; TRDD3 reflects the table's D call only, with no check against the DNA. Germline CDR1 is TSWWSYY and CDR2 is QGS. The CDR3 loop spans 16 amino acids. This CDR3 is CALGDPLTGYTDKLIF. CDR3 coding DNA: TGTGCTCTTGGGGACCCATTAACCGGGTACACCGATAAGCTCATCTTT.

This clone occurred many times. TCRdb's entry gives the protein of a much larger clone, which mismatches this DNA's translation at residue 6, likely from a read error; the protein reported here is translated from the DNA. The V gene is TRDV2, the J gene TRDJ1, with D possibly being TRDD1 (5 bases). Here the J gene came from matching the DNA to germline, since TCRdb omits it. The CDR3 has 16 amino acids. Looked up from germline, CDR1 is GEAIGNYY and CDR2 is EKD. V was cut by 4 bases and J by 8 bases, with 25 bases left in between. The CDR3 loop is CACEDAIVGQIYKLIF. The CDR3 nucleotides read TGTGCCTGTGAGGACGCTATAGTGGGACAGATATACAAACTCATCTTT.

Of note for this clone: The protein in TCRdb stems from a much larger clone and differs at residue 12 from this DNA's translation, likely a read error; here the protein is translated from the DNA. The rearrangement joins TRDV1 to TRDJ1; 8 nucleotides agree with TRDD3. CDR1 and CDR2 (germline): TSWWSYY, QGS. This CDR3 comprises 23 residues. Trimming took 2 bases from V and 0 from J; bases not matched to a gene: 26. DNA for the CDR3: TGTGCTCTTGGGGAAAAATCCACGTTCGGTCCCCCACTGGGGGCCAAATACACCGATAAACTCATCTTT. Translated, it gives CALGEKSTFGPPLGAKYTDKLIF.

As to this clone: TCRdb lists the protein of a much larger clone for this DNA, which differs at residue 6, so this is likely a read error; the protein given here is translated from the DNA itself. V gene TRDV1 combines with J gene TRDJ1; 10 bases match TRDD3. The J gene, not given by TCRdb, was assigned here from a germline match of the nucleotide sequence. The CDR3 runs 21 residues. The V gene's germline CDR1 is TSWWSYY and CDR2 QGS. J lost 0 bases, V lost 1 base, and 17 bases had no gene match. The CDR3 loop is CALGERLAGTGGSLYTDKLIF. The DNA of the CDR3 is TGTGCTCTTGGGGAACGCCTCGCGGGCACTGGGGGATCCCTGTACACCGATAAACTCATCTTT.

This clone came up a few times. TCRdb's listed protein matches a much larger clone and diverges from this DNA's translation at residue 16, likely through a read error; the protein shown comes from the DNA. The CDR3 nucleotides are TGTGCTCTTGGGGAACCGGGAAATACTGGGGGGACAAATAAACTCACCTTT. Its translation: CALGEPGNTGGTNKLTF. The V gene call is TRDV1, and the J gene call is absent; the table assigns TRDD3, which was not confirmed against the DNA. This CDR3 has 17 residues. CDR1 and CDR2 from the germline V gene are TSWWSYY and QGS.

This clone has just a few counts. TCRdb pairs this DNA with a much larger clone's protein that differs at residue 8, likely a read error; the protein shown was translated from the DNA. The V and J genes are TRDV2 and TRDJ1, with a tentative D call TRDD3 (5 bases). The J gene comes from matching the DNA to germline here; TCRdb lacks it. CDR1 GEAIGNYY and CDR2 EKD come from the germline V gene. This CDR3 is 21 amino acids long. Between the trimmed V and J ends, which lost 1 base and 0 bases, there was a span of 29 bases. The CDR3 is CACDTYRGEEDIRGYTDKLIF. CDR3 sequence (DNA): TGTGCCTGTGACACATATCGGGGAGAAGAGGATATCCGGGGGTACACCGATAAACTCATCTTT.

This clone was seen only a few times. One base separates it from a far larger clone, so it is likely a read error. This sample also contains other DNA sequences that code for the same CDR3. The chain is built from TRDV1 and TRDJ1, with D unresolved. Per the germline V gene, CDR1 is TSWWSYY and CDR2 is QGS. Trimming pared 1 base from V and 1 base from J, leaving 16 bases between. The CDR3 length is 17 residues. The CDR3 sequence is CALGERTSGFPTDKLIF. The CDR3 DNA sequence: TGTGCTCTTGGGGAACGTACGTCGGGGTTCCCCACCGATAAACTCATCTTT.

Of note for this clone: TCRdb lists the protein of a much larger clone for this DNA, which differs at residue 8, so this is likely a read error; the protein given here is translated from the DNA itself. The chain recombines TRDV1 with TRDJ1, with 11 bases that match TRDD3. In the absence of a J gene in TCRdb, the DNA was matched to germline to assign it here. Germline lookup yields CDR1 TSWWSYY and CDR2 QGS. The V gene end was trimmed by 0 bases and the J gene end by 0 bases; junction bases not matched to a gene: 21. The CDR3 extends over 23 amino acids. CDR3 protein: CALGELKTLSVLGDSLYTDKLIF. The CDR3 DNA follows: TGTGCTCTTGGGGAACTCAAGACCCTATCGGTACTGGGGGATAGTCTGTACACCGATAAACTCATCTTT.

This clone came up a few times. The protein TCRdb gives is from a much larger clone and does not agree with this DNA's translation at residue 16, likely a read error; the protein shown here comes from the DNA. The chain links TRDV1 to TRDJ1; TRDD3 agrees at 12 bases. Germline-derived CDR1 and CDR2 are TSWWSYY and QGS. The V gene end was trimmed by 5 bases and the J gene end by 3 bases; junction bases not matched to a gene: 22. The CDR3 length is 21 residues. The CDR3 here is CALGKASAYWGIPIFPDKLIF. Here the CDR3 DNA reads TGTGCTCTTGGGAAGGCCTCTGCGTACTGGGGGATACCCATCTTCCCCGATAAACTCATCTTT.